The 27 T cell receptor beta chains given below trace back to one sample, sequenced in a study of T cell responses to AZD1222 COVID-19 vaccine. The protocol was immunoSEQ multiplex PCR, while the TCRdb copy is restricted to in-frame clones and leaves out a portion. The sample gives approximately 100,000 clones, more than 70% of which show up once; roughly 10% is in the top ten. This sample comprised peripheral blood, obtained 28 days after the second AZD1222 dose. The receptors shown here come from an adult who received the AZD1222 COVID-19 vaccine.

CDR3 nucleotide sequence: TGCGCCAGCAGTCAAACAGCGACAGGGGACGGCTACACCTTC. It is translated as CASSQTATGDGYTF. The chain joins TRBV5-1 to TRBJ1-2; the match to TRBD1 covers 8 bases. The CDR3 spans 14 residues. From germline, CDR1 is SGHRS and CDR2 YFSETQ. The J segment lost 8 bases and the V segment lost 5 bases, leaving 11 bases of the junction unmatched.

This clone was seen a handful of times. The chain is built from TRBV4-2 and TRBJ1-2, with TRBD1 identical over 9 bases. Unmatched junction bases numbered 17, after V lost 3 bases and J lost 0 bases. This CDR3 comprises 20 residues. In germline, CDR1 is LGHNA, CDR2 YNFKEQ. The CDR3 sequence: CASSQMDRGGVLLANYGYTF. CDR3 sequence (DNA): TGTGCCAGCAGCCAGATGGACAGGGGCGGCGTTCTGTTGGCTAACTATGGCTACACCTTC.

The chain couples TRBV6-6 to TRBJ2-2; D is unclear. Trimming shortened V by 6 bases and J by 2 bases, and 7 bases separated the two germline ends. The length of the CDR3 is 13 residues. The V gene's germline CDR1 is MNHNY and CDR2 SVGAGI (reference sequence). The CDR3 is CASSHTNTGELFF. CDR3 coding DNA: TGTGCCAGCAGCCATACAAACACCGGGGAGCTGTTTTTT.

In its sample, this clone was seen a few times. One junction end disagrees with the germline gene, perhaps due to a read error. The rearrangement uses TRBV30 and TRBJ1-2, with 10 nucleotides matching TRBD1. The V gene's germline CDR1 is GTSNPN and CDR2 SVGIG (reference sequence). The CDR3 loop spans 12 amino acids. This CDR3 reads CAWDAGTGAQSF. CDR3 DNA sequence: TGTGCCTGGGACGCGGGGACAGGGGCACAATCCTTC. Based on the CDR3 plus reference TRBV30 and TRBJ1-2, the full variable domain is SQTIHQWPATLVQPVGSPLSLECTVEGTSNPNLYWYRQAAGRGLQLLFYSVGIGQISSEVPQNLSASRPQDRQFILSSKKLLLSDSGFYLCAWDAGTGAQSFGSGTRLTVV.

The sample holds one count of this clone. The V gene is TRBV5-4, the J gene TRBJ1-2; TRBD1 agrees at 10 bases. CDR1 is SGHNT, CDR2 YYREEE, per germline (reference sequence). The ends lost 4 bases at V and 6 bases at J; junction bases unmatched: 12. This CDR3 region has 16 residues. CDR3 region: CASSPKVGTGDDGYTF. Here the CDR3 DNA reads TGTGCCAGCAGCCCAAAGGTGGGGACAGGGGATGATGGCTACACCTTC.

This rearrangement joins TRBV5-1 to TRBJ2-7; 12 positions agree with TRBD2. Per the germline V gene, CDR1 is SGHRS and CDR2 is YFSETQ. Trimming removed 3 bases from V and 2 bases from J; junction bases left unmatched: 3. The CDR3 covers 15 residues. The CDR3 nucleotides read TGCGCCAGCAGCTATACTAGCGGGGGGACCTACGAGCAGTACTTC. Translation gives CASSYTSGGTYEQYF.

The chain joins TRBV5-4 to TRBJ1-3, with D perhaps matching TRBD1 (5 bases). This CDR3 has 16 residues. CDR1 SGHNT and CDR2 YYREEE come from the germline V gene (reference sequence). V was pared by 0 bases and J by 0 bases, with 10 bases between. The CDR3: CASSLVGDFSGNTIYF. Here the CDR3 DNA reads TGTGCCAGCAGCTTGGTGGGGGACTTCTCTGGAAACACCATATATTTT.

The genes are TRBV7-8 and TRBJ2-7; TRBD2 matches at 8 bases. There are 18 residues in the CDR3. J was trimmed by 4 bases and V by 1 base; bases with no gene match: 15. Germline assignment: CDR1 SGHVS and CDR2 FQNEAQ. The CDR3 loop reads CASSLDHRGGFIRYEQYF. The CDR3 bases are TGTGCCAGCAGCTTAGACCACCGGGGGGGGTTCATCAGGTACGAGCAGTACTTC. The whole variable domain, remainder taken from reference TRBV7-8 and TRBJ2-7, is GAGVSQSPRYKVAKRGQDVALRCDPISGHVSLFWYQQALGQGPEFLTYFQNEAQLDKSGLPSDRFFAERPEGSVSTLKIQRTQQEDSAVYLCASSLDHRGGFIRYEQYFGPGTRLTVT.

CDR3 residues: CASSKKRDTSYEQYF. CDR3 nucleotides: TGTGCCAGCAGCAAAAAAAGAGACACCTCCTACGAGCAGTACTTC. The chain uses TRBV21-1 and TRBJ2-7; the table's D call TRBD1 went unverified against the DNA. TRBV21-1 is designated a pseudogene. The CDR3 runs to 15 residues.

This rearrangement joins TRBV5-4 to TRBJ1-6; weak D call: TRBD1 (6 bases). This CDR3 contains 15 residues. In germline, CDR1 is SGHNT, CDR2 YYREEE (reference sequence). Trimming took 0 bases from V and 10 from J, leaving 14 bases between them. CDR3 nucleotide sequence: TGTGCCAGCAGCTTGGATACAGGGACCAGGTCACCCCTCCACTTT. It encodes CASSLDTGTRSPLHF.

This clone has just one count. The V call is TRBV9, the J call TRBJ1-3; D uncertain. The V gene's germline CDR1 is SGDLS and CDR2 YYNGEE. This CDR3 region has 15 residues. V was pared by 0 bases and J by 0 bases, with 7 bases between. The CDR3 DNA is TGTGCCAGCAGCGTAGAGGCCAGCTCTGGAAACACCATATATTTT. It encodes CASSVEASSGNTIYF.

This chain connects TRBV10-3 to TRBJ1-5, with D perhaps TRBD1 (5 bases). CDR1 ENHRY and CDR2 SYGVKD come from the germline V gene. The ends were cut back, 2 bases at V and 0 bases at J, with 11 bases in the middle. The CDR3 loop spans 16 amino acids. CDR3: CAISEDRPYSNQPQHF. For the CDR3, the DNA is TGTGCCATCAGTGAGGACAGACCGTATAGCAATCAGCCCCAGCATTTT.

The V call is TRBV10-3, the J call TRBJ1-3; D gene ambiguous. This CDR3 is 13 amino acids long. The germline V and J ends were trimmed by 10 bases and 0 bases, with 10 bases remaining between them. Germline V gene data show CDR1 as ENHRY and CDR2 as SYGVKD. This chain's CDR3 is CASRSDSGNTIYF. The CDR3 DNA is TGTGCCAGTCGGTCCGACTCTGGAAACACCATATATTTT.

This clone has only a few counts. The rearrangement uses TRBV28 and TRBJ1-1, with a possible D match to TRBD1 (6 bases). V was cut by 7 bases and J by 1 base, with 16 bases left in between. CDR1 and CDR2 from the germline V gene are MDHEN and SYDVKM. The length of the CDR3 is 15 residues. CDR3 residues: CASTEGGTKNTEAFF. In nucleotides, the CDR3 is TGTGCCAGCACCGAGGGGGGTACCAAGAACACTGAAGCTTTCTTT. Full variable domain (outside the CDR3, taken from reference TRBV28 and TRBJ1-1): DVKVTQSSRYLVKRTGEKVFLECVQDMDHENMFWYRQDPGLGLRLIYFSYDVKMKEKGDIPEGYSVSREKKERFSLILESASTNQTSMYLCASTEGGTKNTEAFFGQGTRLTVV.

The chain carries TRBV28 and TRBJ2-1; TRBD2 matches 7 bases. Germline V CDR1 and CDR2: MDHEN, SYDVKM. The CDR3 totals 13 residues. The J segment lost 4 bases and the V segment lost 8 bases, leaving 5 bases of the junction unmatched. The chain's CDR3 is CASRLAAYNEQFF. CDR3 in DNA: TGTGCCAGCCGTCTAGCGGCTTACAATGAGCAGTTCTTC.

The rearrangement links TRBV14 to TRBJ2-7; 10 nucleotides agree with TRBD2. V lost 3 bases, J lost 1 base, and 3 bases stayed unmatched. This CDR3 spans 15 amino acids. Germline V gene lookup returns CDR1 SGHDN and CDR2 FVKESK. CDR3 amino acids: CASSQGLARSYEQYF. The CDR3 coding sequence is TGTGCCAGCAGCCAGGGACTAGCGAGATCCTACGAGCAGTACTTC.

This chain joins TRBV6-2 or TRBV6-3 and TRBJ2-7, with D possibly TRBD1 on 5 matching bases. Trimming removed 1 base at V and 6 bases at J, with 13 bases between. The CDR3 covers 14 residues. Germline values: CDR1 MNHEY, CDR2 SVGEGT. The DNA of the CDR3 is TGTGCCAGCAGTTACTGGAACCCGCAGGGCGAGCAGTACTTC. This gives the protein CASSYWNPQGEQYF.

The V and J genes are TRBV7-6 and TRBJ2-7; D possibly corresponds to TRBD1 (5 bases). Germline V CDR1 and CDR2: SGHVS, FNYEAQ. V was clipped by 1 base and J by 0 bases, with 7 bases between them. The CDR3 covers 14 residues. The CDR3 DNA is TGTGCCAGCAGCTTAGGTACAGGCTCCTACGAGCAGTACTTC. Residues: CASSLGTGSYEQYF.

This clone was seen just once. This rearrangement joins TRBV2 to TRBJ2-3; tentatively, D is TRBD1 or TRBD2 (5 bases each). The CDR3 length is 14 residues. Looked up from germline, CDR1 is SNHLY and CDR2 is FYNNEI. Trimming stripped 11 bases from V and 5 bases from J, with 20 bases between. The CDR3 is CAGTRDPAEDTQYF. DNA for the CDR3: TGTGCCGGAACCCGGGACCCGGCGGAAGATACGCAGTATTTT.

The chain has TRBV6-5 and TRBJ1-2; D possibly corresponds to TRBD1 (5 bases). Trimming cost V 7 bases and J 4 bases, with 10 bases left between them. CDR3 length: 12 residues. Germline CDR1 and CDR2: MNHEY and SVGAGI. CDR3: CASTYGGYGYTF. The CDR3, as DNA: TGTGCCAGCACCTACGGGGGCTATGGCTACACCTTC.

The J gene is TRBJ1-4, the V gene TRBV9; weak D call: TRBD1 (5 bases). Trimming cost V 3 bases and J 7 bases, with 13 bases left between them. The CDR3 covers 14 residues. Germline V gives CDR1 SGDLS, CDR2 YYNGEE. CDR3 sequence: CASSGGVNGEKLFF. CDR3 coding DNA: TGTGCCAGCAGCGGGGGGGTCAACGGTGAAAAACTGTTTTTT.

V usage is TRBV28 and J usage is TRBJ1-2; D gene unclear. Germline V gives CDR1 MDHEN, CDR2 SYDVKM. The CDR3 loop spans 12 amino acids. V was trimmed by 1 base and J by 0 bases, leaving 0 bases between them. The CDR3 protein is CASSLSNYGYTF. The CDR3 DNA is TGTGCCAGCAGTTTATCTAACTATGGCTACACCTTC.

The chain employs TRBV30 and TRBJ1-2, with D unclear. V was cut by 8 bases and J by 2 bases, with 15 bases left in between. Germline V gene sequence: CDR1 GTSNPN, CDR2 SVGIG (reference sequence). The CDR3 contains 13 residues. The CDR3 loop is CAHQGGQNYGYTF. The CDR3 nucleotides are TGTGCCCACCAAGGAGGTCAGAACTATGGCTACACCTTC.

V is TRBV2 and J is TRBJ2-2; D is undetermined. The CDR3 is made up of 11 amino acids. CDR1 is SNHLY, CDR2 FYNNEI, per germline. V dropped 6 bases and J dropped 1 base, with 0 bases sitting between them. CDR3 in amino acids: CASRNTGELFF. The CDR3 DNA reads TGTGCCAGCAGGAACACCGGGGAGCTGTTTTTT.

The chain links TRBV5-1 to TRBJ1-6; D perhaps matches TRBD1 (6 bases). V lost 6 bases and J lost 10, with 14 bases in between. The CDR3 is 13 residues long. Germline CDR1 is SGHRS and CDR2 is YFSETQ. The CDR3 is CASTDRPLSPLHF. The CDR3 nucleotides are TGCGCCAGCACGGACAGACCCCTCTCACCCCTCCACTTT.

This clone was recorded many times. The CDR3 is CASSLRATGVEGYTF. DNA for the CDR3: TGTGCCAGCAGCTTAAGGGCCACAGGGGTCGAGGGCTACACCTTC. This rearrangement joins TRBV5-4 to TRBJ1-2, with 7 bases identical to TRBD1. CDR3 length equals 15 residues. J lost 8 bases, V lost 2 bases, and 12 bases had no gene match. The germline V gene encodes CDR1 SGHNT and CDR2 YYREEE (reference sequence).

The CDR3 sequence: CASSLEGSYSNQPQHF. The CDR3, as DNA: TGTGCCAGCAGCTTAGAAGGCAGTTATAGCAATCAGCCCCAGCATTTT. The rearrangement links TRBV7-2 to TRBJ1-5, with D uncertain. V was pared by 1 base and J by 0 bases, with 10 bases between. The germline V gene encodes CDR1 SGHTA and CDR2 FQGNSA. The CDR3 consists of 16 residues.